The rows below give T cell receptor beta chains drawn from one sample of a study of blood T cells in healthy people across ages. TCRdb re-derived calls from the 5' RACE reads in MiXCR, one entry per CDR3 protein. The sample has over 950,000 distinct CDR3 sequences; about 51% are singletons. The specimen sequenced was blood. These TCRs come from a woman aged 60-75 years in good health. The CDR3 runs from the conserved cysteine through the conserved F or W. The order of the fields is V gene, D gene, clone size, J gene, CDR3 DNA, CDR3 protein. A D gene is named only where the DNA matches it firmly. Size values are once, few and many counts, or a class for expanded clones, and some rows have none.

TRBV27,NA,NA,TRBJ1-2,TGTGCCAGCAGTTTTGGCAGGACGGACAGCTACACCTTC,CASSFGRTDSYTF
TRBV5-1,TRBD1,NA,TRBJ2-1,TGCGCCAGCAGCTTGAGGACAGGGGGCAATGAGCAGTTCTTC,CASSLRTGGNEQFF
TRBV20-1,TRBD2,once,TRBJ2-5,TGCAGTGCTAGAGATTGGGAGACTAGCGGGAGAGAGACCCAGTACTTC,CSARDWETSGRETQYF
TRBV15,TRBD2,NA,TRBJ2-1,TGTGCCACCAGCAGTCATGGGACTAGCGGCAATGAGCAGTTCTTC,CATSSHGTSGNEQFF
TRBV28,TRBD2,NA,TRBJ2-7,TGTGCCAGCAGGGGGAGGGAAGCCCCGAGAGTGGGGGAGCAGTACTTC,CASRGREAPRVGEQYF
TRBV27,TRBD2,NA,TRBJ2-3,TGCGCCAGCAGGCGGACTAGCGGGAGGGTAGATACGCAGTATTTT,CASRRTSGRVDTQYF
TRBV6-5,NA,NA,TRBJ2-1,TGTGCCAGCAGTTACAAGGAGGAACGGGAGCAGTTCTTC,CASSYKEEREQFF
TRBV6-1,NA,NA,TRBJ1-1,TGTGCCAGCAGTGAATCTCACTCTGAAGCTTTCTTT,CASSESHSEAFF
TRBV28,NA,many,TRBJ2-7,TGTGCCAGCAGTTTGCTGTACGAGCAGTACTTC,CASSLLYEQYF
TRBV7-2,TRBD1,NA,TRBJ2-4,TGTGCCAGCAGCTTGGGGACAGTCCTAGCCAAAAACATTCAGTACTTC,CASSLGTVLAKNIQYF
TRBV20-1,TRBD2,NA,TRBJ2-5,TGCAGTGCCCAGACCGGGACTAGCGTGGGGACCCAGTACTTC,CSAQTGTSVGTQYF
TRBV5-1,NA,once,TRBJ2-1,TGCGCCAGCAGCTTTTCTAGCAACAATGAGCAGTTCTTC,CASSFSSNNEQFF
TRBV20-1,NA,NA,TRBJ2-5,TGCAGTGCTAGAGATCAGCTGAGTAACCAAGAGACCCAGTACTTC,CSARDQLSNQETQYF
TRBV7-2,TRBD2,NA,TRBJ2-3,TGTGCCAGCAGCTTAAACCTAGCGGAAGCAGATACGCAGTATTTT,CASSLNLAEADTQYF
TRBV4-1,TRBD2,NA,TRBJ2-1,TGCGCCAGCAGCCAAGGGACTAGCGCCTCCCTGGGTTCCTACAATGAGCAGTTCTTC,CASSQGTSASLGSYNEQFF
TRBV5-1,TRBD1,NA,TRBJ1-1,TGCGCCAGCAGCTTGGCCGAGGGGGCCAAGAACACTGAAGCTTTCTTT,CASSLAEGAKNTEAFF
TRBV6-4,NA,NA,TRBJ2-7,TGTGCCAGCAGTGCGGACATTTCCCTCTGCTACGAGCAGTACTTC,CASSADISLCYEQYF
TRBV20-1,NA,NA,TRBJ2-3,TGCAGTGCCCCAGTGGGTAGAGATACGCAGTATTTT,CSAPVGRDTQYF
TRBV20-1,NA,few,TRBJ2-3,TGCAGTGTCCCTGTCGCAGATACGCAGTATTTT,CSVPVADTQYF
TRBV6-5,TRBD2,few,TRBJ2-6,TGTGCCAGCAGTTACCTTGCAGCGGGAGCTGGGGCCAACGTCCTGACTTTC,CASSYLAAGAGANVLTF
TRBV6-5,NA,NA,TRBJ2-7,TGTGCCAGCAGGGGCAGGGGAACGAACGAGCAGTACTTC,CASRGRGTNEQYF
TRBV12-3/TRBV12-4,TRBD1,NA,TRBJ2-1,TGTGCCAGCAGTTTAGGGACAGGGTTCGGTCGGCGGTTCTTC,CASSLGTGFGRRFF
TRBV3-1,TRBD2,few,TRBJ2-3,TGTGCCAGCAGCCAAGCAGGCGGGAGGGAGGAAGATACGCAGTATTTT,CASSQAGGREEDTQYF
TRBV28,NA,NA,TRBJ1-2,TGTGCCAGCAGGCTCGACAGAGGCTACACCTTC,CASRLDRGYTF
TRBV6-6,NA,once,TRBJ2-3,TGTGCCAGCGGAGCCCCTAGCACAGATACGCAGTATTTT,CASGAPSTDTQYF
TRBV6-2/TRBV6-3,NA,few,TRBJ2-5,TGTGCCAGCACCCGGGACACAAAAGAGACCCAGTACTTC,CASTRDTKETQYF
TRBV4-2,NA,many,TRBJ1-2,TGTGCCAGCAGCCAAGTAACGGCAAGGGACCTGAACTATGGCTACACCTTC,CASSQVTARDLNYGYTF